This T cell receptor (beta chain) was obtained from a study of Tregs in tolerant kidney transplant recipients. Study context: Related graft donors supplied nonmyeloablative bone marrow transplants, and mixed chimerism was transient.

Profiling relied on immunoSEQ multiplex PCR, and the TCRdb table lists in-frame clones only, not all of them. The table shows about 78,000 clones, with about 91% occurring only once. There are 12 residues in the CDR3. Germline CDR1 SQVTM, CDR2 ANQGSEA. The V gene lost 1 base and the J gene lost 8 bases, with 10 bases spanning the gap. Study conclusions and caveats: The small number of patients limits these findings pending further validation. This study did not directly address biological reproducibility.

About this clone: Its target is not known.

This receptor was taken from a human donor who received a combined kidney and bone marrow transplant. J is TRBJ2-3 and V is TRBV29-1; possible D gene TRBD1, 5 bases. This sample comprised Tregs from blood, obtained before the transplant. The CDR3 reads CSVEAQEITQYF. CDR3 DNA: TGCAGCGTTGAAGCACAGGAGATTACGCAGTATTTT.